These 10 T cell receptor beta chains were all obtained from the same sample, sequenced in a study of blood T cell repertoires in COVID-19. Measured with immunoSEQ multiplex PCR; TCRdb has only the in-frame clones, and not every one. The sample carries about 180,000 clones, about 81% recorded once. The specimen was peripheral blood. The receptors were gathered from a woman of 80 years or more with COVID-19, enrolled during active disease.

The chain uses TRBV5-1 and TRBJ2-3, with 14 nucleotides matching TRBD2. V was clipped by 0 bases and J by 5 bases; unmatched bases: 5. Germline values: CDR1 SGHRS, CDR2 YFSETQ. This CDR3 has 17 residues. The CDR3 region has the DNA TGCGCCAGCAGCTTGGAAAGACTAGCGGGAGGGTTAGATACGCAGTATTTT. It codes for CASSLERLAGGLDTQYF.

This chain joins TRBV24-1 and TRBJ1-5; 11 bases are a match to TRBD1. Germline V CDR1 and CDR2: KGHDR, SFDVKD. The V and J ends lost 5 bases and 6 bases, in that order; junction bases with no gene match: 2. The CDR3 covers 14 residues. This CDR3 reads CATSGTGGLQPQHF. CDR3 DNA sequence: TGTGCCACCAGTGGGACAGGGGGCCTTCAGCCCCAGCATTTT.

CDR3 sequence: CASSSSHGGGYTF. CDR3 in DNA: TGTGCCAGCAGTTCGTCCCACGGGGGTGGCTACACCTTC. J is TRBJ1-2 and V is TRBV6-5; maybe TRBD1 (5 bases). The CDR3 has 13 residues. The V and J ends lost 4 bases and 7 bases respectively, with 13 bases between them. Germline CDR1 is MNHEY and CDR2 is SVGAGI.

The V and J genes are TRBV9 and TRBJ2-1; 15 positions agree with TRBD2. Looked up from germline, CDR1 is SGDLS and CDR2 is YYNGEE. CDR3 size: 16 residues. Unmatched junction bases numbered 6, after V lost 4 bases and J lost 7 bases. The CDR3: CASSPLGLAGGNEQFF. The CDR3 DNA follows: TGTGCCAGCAGCCCCCTGGGACTAGCGGGGGGAAATGAGCAGTTCTTC.

This chain uses TRBV2 with TRBJ2-3; the match to TRBD1 covers 11 bases. Germline assignment: CDR1 SNHLY and CDR2 FYNNEI. The CDR3 is 15 residues long. Unmatched junction bases numbered 2, after V lost 4 bases and J lost 2 bases. In DNA form, the CDR3 reads TGTGCCAGCAGTGTGGACAGGGGGCCCACAGATACGCAGTATTTT. Protein sequence: CASSVDRGPTDTQYF.

This chain uses TRBV18 with TRBJ1-2; TRBD1 agrees at 10 bases. Germline V gene data show CDR1 as KGHSH and CDR2 as LQKENI. J was trimmed by 6 bases and V by 3 bases; bases with no gene match: 7. This CDR3 region has 15 residues. For the CDR3, the DNA is TGTGCCAGCTCACCCGTGACAGGGGGCTTCGATGGCTACACCTTC. Its protein is CASSPVTGGFDGYTF.

This clone was recorded many times. The chain carries TRBV2 and TRBJ1-5, with a possible D match to TRBD1 (5 bases). V dropped 6 bases and J dropped 0 bases, with 12 bases sitting between them. Germline CDR1 and CDR2: SNHLY and FYNNEI. The CDR3 is 15 residues long. For the CDR3, the DNA is TGTGCCAGCAGAGGGGAGGAGCCTAGCAATCAGCCCCAGCATTTT. The encoded protein is CASRGEEPSNQPQHF.

The chain has TRBV2 and TRBJ2-3, with 7 positions matching TRBD2. Germline CDR1 and CDR2: SNHLY and FYNNEI. There are 15 residues in the CDR3. Trimming at V came to 4 bases and at J to 2 bases, leaving 6 bases not matched to a gene. The chain's CDR3 is CASSGSSGNTDTQYF. DNA of the CDR3: TGTGCCAGCAGTGGATCTAGCGGAAACACAGATACGCAGTATTTT.

This clone appeared a single time. This chain links TRBV3-1 (or the pseudogene TRBV3-2) with TRBJ2-2; the match to TRBD1 covers 9 bases. CDR3 length: 15 residues. CDR1 and CDR2 from the germline V gene are LGHDT and YNNKEL (reference sequence). Losses at the gene ends were 1 base for V and 6 bases for J; bases not matched to a gene: 3. As DNA, the CDR3 is TGTGCCAGCAGCCAAGGGGACAGGGATGCCGGGGAGCTGTTTTTT. This sequence encodes CASSQGDRDAGELFF.

This chain connects TRBV28 to TRBJ1-5; 12 bases are shared with TRBD1. V was clipped by 11 bases and J by 2 bases; unmatched bases: 7. The CDR3 spans 15 residues. Germline CDR1 and CDR2: MDHEN and SYDVKM. CDR3 in amino acids: CAYGTGGIGNQPQHF. The CDR3 nucleotides read TGTGCCTACGGGACAGGGGGCATTGGCAATCAGCCCCAGCATTTT.